In its sample, the clone carrying this T cell receptor (beta chain) was seen a few times. What it binds is not known. This entry comes from a study of cytomegalovirus exposure and HLA in healthy donors. CDR1 and CDR2 (germline): MRHNA, SNTAGT. CDR3 length: 13 residues. The trim removed 8 bases at V and 1 base at J, leaving 1 base unmatched. Study results and limitations: Three CMV-associated chains were confirmed in vitro to be specific for CMV antigens. Researchers reportedly found TCR beta sequences accurately predicted most subjects' HLA-A and HLA-B alleles. A link between a missense DCLRE1C variant and TCR beta V- and J-gene trimming emerged from a later analysis.

With 60 Vbeta and 13 Jbeta primers, the PCR was carried out. TCRdb's table, derived via immunoSEQ multiplex PCR, lists solely in-frame clones and lacks some. The table has 35,000 to 45,000 clones, 50% seen once. Missing from this donor's record is the CMV serostatus. The sample consisted of PBMCs. The J gene is TRBJ2-3, the V gene TRBV6-4; 9 bases line up with TRBD1. The TCR originated in a human donor in good health. CDR3 sequence (DNA): TGTGCCAGCCGACAGGGGGGCACAGATACGCAGTATTTT. It yields the protein CASRQGGTDTQYF.